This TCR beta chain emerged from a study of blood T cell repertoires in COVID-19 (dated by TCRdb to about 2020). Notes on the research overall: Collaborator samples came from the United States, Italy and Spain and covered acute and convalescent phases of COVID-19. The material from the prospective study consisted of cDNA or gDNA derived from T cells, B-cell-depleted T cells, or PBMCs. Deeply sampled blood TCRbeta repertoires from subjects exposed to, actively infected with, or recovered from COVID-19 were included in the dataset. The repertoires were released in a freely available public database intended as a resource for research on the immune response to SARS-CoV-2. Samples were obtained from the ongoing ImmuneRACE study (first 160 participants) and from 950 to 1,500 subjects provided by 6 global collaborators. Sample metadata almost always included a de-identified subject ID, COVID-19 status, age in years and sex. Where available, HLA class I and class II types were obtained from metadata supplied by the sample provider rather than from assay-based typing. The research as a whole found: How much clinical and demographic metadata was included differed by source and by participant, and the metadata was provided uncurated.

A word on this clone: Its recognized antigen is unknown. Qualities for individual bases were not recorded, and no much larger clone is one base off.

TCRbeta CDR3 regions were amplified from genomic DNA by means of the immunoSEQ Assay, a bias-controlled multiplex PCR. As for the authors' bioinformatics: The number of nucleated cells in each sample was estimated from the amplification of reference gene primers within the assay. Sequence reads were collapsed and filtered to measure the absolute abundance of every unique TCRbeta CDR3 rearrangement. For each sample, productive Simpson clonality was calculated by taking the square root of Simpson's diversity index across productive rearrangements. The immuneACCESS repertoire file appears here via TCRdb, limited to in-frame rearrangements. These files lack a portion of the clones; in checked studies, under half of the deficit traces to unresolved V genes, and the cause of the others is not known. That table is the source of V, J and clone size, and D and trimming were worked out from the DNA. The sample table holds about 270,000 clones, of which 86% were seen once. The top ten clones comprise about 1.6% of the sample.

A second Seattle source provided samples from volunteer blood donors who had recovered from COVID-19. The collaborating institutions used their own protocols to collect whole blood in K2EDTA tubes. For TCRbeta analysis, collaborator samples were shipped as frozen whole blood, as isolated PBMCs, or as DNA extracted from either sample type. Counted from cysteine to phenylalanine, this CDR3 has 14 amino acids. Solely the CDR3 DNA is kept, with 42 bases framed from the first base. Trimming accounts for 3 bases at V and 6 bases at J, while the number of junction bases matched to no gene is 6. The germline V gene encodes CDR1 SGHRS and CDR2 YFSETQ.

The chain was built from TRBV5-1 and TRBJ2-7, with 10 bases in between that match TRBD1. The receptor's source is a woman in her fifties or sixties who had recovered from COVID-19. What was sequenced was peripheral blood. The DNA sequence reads TGCGCCAGCAGCTCGGGACAGGGGATGGCCGAGCAGTACTTC. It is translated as CASSSGQGMAEQYF.